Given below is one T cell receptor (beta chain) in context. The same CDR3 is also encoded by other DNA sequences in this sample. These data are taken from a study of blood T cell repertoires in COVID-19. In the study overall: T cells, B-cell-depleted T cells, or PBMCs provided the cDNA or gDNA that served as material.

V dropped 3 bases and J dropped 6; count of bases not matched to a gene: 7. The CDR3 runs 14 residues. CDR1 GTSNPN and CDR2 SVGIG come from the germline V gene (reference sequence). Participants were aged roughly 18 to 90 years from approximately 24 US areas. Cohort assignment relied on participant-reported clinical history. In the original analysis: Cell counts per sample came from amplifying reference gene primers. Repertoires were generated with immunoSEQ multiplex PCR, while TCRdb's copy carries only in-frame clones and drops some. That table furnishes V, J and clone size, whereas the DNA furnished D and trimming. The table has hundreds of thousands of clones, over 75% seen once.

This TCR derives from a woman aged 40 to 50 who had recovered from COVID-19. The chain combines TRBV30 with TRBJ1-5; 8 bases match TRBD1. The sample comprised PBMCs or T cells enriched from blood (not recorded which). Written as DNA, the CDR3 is TGTGCCTGGAGCCTTGACAGGGGAGGTCAGCCCCAGCATTTT. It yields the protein CAWSLDRGGQPQHF.